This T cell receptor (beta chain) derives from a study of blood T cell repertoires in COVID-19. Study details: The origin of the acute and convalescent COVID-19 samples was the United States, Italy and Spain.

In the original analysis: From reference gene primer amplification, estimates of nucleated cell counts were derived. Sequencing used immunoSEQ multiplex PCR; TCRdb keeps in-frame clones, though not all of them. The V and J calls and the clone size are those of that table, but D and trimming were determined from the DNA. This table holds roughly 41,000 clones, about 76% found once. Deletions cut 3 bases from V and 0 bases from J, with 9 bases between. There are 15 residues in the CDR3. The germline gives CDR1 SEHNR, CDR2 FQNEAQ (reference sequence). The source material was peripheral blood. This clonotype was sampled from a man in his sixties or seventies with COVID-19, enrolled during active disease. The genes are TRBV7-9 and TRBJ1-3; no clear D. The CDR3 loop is CASSLEPDSGNTIYF. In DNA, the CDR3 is TGTGCCAGCAGCTTGGAGCCAGACTCTGGAAACACCATATATTTT.